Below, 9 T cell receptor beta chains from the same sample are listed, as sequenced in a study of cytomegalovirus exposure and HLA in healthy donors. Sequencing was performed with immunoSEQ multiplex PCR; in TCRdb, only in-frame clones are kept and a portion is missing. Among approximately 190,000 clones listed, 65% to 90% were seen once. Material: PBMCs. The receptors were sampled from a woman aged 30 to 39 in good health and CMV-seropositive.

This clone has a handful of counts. In nucleotides, the CDR3 is TGTGCCAGTACCAAGACAGGGGGCAATCAGCCCCAGCATTTT. Protein product: CASTKTGGNQPQHF. V and J are TRBV19 and TRBJ1-5, with 8 bases aligning to TRBD1. CDR1 and CDR2 (germline): LNHDA, SQIVND (reference sequence). This CDR3 is 14 amino acids long. With 7 bases clipped from V and 2 bases from J, the junction kept 4 bases outside the gene matches.

DNA of the CDR3: TGTGCCAGCAGTTTAGGGAGGACAGATACGCAGTATTTT. Protein product: CASSLGRTDTQYF. This sequence joins TRBV27 and TRBJ2-3; D perhaps matches TRBD2 (6 bases). Between the trimmed V and J ends, which lost 2 bases and 3 bases, there was a span of 6 bases. The CDR3 runs 13 residues. Germline lookup yields CDR1 MNHEY and CDR2 SMNVEV (reference sequence).

This CDR3 is CASRAGLAGSYEQYF. CDR3 sequence (DNA): TGTGCCAGCAGGGCCGGACTAGCGGGCAGTTACGAGCAGTACTTC. This rearrangement joins TRBV27 to TRBJ2-7; 11 nucleotides agree with TRBD2. The CDR3 loop spans 15 amino acids. The germline V gene has CDR1 MNHEY and CDR2 SMNVEV (reference sequence). V trimming: 6 bases; J trimming: 4 bases; junction bases outside the gene matches: 8.

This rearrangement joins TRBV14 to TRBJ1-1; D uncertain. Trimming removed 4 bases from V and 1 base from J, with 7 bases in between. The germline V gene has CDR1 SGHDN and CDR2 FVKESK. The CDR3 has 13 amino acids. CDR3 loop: CASSPGRNTEAFF. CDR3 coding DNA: TGTGCCAGCAGCCCCGGGAGGAACACTGAAGCTTTCTTT.

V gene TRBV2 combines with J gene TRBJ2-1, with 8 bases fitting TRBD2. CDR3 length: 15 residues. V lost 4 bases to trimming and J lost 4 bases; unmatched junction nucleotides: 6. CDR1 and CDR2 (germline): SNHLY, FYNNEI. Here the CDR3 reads CASSGSGGLYNEQFF. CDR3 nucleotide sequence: TGTGCCAGCAGTGGCAGCGGGGGCCTTTACAATGAGCAGTTCTTC.

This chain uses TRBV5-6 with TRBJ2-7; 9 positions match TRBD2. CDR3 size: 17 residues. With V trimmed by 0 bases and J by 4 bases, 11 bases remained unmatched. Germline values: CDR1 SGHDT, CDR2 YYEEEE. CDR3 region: CASSLETFSGSVYEQYF. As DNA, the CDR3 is TGTGCCAGCAGCTTGGAGACTTTTAGCGGGAGCGTGTACGAGCAGTACTTC. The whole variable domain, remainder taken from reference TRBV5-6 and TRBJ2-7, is DAGVTQSPTHLIKTRGQQVTLRCSPKSGHDTVSWYQQALGQGPQFIFQYYEEEERQRGNFPDRFSGHQFPNYSSELNVNALLLGDSALYLCASSLETFSGSVYEQYFGPGTRLTVT.

The CDR3 DNA sequence: TGCGCCAGCAGCCAAGAAGGCGGGGTACGGCCCCAGCATTTT. Amino acids: CASSQEGGVRPQHF. The V gene is TRBV4-1, the J gene TRBJ1-5, with D unclear. The germline CDR1 and CDR2 sequences are MGHRA and YSYEKL. V was cut by 0 bases and J by 9 bases, with 12 bases left in between. CDR3 length: 14 amino acids.

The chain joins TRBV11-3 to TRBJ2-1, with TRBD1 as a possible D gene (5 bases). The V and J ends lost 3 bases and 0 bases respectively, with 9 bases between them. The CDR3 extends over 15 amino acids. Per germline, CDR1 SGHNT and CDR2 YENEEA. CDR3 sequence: CASSFRASSYNEQFF. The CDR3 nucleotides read TGTGCCAGCAGCTTCAGGGCGAGCTCCTACAATGAGCAGTTCTTC.

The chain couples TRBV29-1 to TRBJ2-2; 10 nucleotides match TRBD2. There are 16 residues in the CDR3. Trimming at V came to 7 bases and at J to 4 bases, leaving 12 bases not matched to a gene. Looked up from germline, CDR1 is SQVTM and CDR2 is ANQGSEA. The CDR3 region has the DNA TGCAGCGCCGGAGCGGGAGGGCCAATTATCACCGGGGAGCTGTTTTTT. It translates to CSAGAGGPIITGELFF.